This T cell receptor (beta chain) came from a study of blood T cell repertoires in COVID-19. Across the study: Nucleic acid was either cDNA or gDNA, and it came from T cells, B-cell-depleted T cells, or PBMCs.

Study processing details: Amplified reference gene primers provided the basis for estimating nucleated cell counts. TCRdb's table, derived via immunoSEQ multiplex PCR, lists solely in-frame clones and lacks some. That table supplies the V and J calls and clone size; D and trimming were determined from the DNA. The sample includes approximately 100,000 clones, around 90% seen only once; the top ten take around a sixth. The CDR3 length is 13 residues. Trimming cost V 6 bases and J 1 base, with 9 bases left between them. Looked up from germline, CDR1 is KGHSH and CDR2 is LQKENI. Sequenced sample: peripheral blood. The receptor was derived from a middle-aged man with acute or convalescent COVID-19. The chain is built from TRBV18 and TRBJ1-1; the D gene is possibly TRBD1 (5 bases). The CDR3 region has the DNA TGTGCCAGCTCCCAGGGAAGGAACACTGAAGCTTTCTTT. Its protein is CASSQGRNTEAFF.